One sample yielded the 21 T cell receptor beta chains listed below, sequenced in a study of CD8 T cells in ankylosing spondylitis. Broader study findings: A motif of seven or eight highly homologous TCR beta variants was seen as apparently characteristic of ankylosing spondylitis blood.

Their target antigens are unknown. One entry per CDR3 protein, called by TCRdb with MiXCR from the 5' RACE reads. The sample records about 840,000 distinct CDR3 sequences, 10% to 15% being singletons. Sequenced sample: blood, either unsorted or a sorted T cell fraction (not recorded which). The receptors shown here come from a male donor with ankylosing spondylitis.

The chain employs TRBV6-2 or TRBV6-3 and TRBJ2-1, with 7 bases aligning to TRBD2. V lost 5 bases and J lost 7; bases outside the gene matches: 14. Germline values: CDR1 MNHEY, CDR2 SVGEGT. This CDR3 spans 16 amino acids. CDR3 sequence reads: CASSRLGRPPGNEQFF. The CDR3 nucleotides are TGTGCCAGCAGTCGCCTCGGGAGGCCTCCGGGGAATGAGCAGTTCTTC.

The genes are TRBV7-2 and TRBJ2-5; no definite D call. This CDR3 is built from 15 residues. The germline V and J ends were trimmed by 0 bases and 4 bases, with 12 bases remaining between them. In germline, CDR1 is SGHTA, CDR2 FQGNSA. The CDR3 nucleotides read TGTGCCAGCAGCTTAGCGAGGCTAGTGACAGAGACCCAGTACTTC. It is translated as CASSLARLVTETQYF. The full variable domain, in which reference TRBV7-2 and TRBJ2-5 provide the parts outside the CDR3, is GAGVSQSPSNKVTEKGKDVELRCDPISGHTALYWYRQSLGQGLEFLIYFQGNSAPDKSGLPSDRFSAERTGGSVSTLTIQRTQQEDSAVYLCASSLARLVTETQYFGPGTRLLVL.

This clonotype was seen many times. The rearrangement joins TRBV5-1 to TRBJ2-2, with D tentatively TRBD1 (5 bases). Germline V gene data show CDR1 as SGHRS and CDR2 as YFSETQ. The CDR3 extends over 14 amino acids. Trimming took off 2 bases at V and 4 bases at J, with 9 bases between the two ends. The DNA of the CDR3 is TGCGCCAGCAGCTTACGACAGTTCACCGGGGAGCTGTTTTTT. Amino acid sequence: CASSLRQFTGELFF.

This chain joins TRBV28 and TRBJ1-6; D uncertain. Germline CDR1 and CDR2: MDHEN and SYDVKM. V was clipped by 10 bases and J by 0 bases, with 7 bases between them. The CDR3 runs 13 residues. CDR3 nucleotide sequence: TGTGCCACCATAAGCTCCTATAATTCACCCCTCCACTTT. Residues: CATISSYNSPLHF.

V usage is TRBV28 and J usage is TRBJ2-5, with D perhaps assigned TRBD1 or TRBD2 (5 bases each). The V and J ends lost 5 bases and 1 base respectively, with 17 bases between them. The V gene's germline CDR1 is MDHEN and CDR2 SYDVKM. CDR3 length equals 16 residues. The CDR3 region is CASSPRGRAIQETQYF. Here the CDR3 DNA reads TGTGCCAGCAGTCCACGGGGCAGGGCTATCCAAGAGACCCAGTACTTC.

This clonotype has more than one count but fewer than ten. This chain uses TRBV4-3 with TRBJ2-3; 8 bases line up with TRBD2. The CDR3 sequence is 16 residues long. Trimming cost V 3 bases and J 5 bases; bases outside gene matches: 10. CDR1 is LGHNA and CDR2 is YSLEER in the germline V gene. DNA for the CDR3: TGCGCCAGCAGCCACCAAGGGCGGGGGGCCGGAGATACGCAGTATTTT. Translation: CASSHQGRGAGDTQYF.

This clonotype was counted between two and nine times. The V gene is TRBV7-9, the J gene TRBJ1-4; no definite D call. The CDR3 covers 14 residues. V lost 4 bases, J lost 8 bases, and 14 bases lay in between. Looked up from germline, CDR1 is SEHNR and CDR2 is FQNEAQ (reference sequence). This CDR3 reads CASSSWEVGEKLFF. DNA of the CDR3: TGTGCCAGCAGCTCTTGGGAAGTTGGGGAAAAACTGTTTTTT.

J is TRBJ1-2 and V is TRBV7-2, with D uncertain. V dropped 3 bases and J dropped 6 bases, with 14 bases sitting between them. CDR1 and CDR2 (germline): SGHTA, FQGNSA. There are 14 residues in the CDR3. The CDR3 DNA is TGTGCCAGCAGCTTGTCCGGACGACCGGATGGCTACACCTTC. This sequence encodes CASSLSGRPDGYTF.

In its sample, this clonotype was seen a few times. The genes are TRBV6-2 or TRBV6-3 and TRBJ2-1; D not resolved. CDR3 length: 13 residues. Per germline, CDR1 MNHEY and CDR2 SVGEGT. Trimming shortened V by 10 bases and J by 5 bases, and 15 bases separated the two germline ends. The DNA for the CDR3 is TGTGCCACACAAGGCCTCAGTAACAATGAGCAGTTCTTC. Translation gives CATQGLSNNEQFF.

This clonotype was seen more than once but under ten times. The V and J genes are TRBV12-3 or TRBV12-4 and TRBJ1-5, with D hard to call. The CDR3 sequence is 11 residues long. Trimming took off 1 base at V and 9 bases at J, with 4 bases between the two ends. The CDR3 DNA follows: TGTGCCAGCAGTTTAGTGGGGCCCCAGCATTTT. It yields the protein CASSLVGPQHF.

This clonotype was observed a few times. DNA of the CDR3: TGTGCCAGCTCACCACAAGACAGGGGAAATAATTCACCCCTCCACTTT. This encodes CASSPQDRGNNSPLHF. The gene calls are TRBV18 and TRBJ1-6, with 8 bases fitting TRBD1. CDR3 length: 16 amino acids. Germline loops: CDR1 KGHSH, CDR2 LQKENI. Losses at the gene ends were 1 base for V and 5 bases for J; bases not matched to a gene: 4. The full variable domain, rest sourced from reference TRBV18 and TRBJ1-6, is NAGVMQNPRHLVRRRGQEARLRCSPMKGHSHVYWYRQLPEEGLKFMVYLQKENIIDESGMPKERFSAEFPKEGPSILRIQQVVRGDSAAYFCASSPQDRGNNSPLHFGNGTRLTVT.

This clonotype was recorded at least ten times. This sequence joins TRBV12-3 or TRBV12-4 and TRBJ1-1; the D gene is possibly TRBD1 (6 bases). V was trimmed by 6 bases and J by 2 bases, leaving 10 bases between them. This CDR3 region has 13 residues. DNA of the CDR3: TGTGCCAGCAGCGCGACAGGTAACACTGAAGCTTTCTTT. Translating gives CASSATGNTEAFF.

The rearrangement uses TRBV30 and TRBJ2-1; perhaps TRBD2 as D (6 bases). The CDR3 loop spans 16 amino acids. In germline, CDR1 is GTSNPN, CDR2 SVGIG (reference sequence). The ends were cut back, 2 bases at V and 4 bases at J, with 18 bases in the middle. As DNA, the CDR3 is TGTGCCTGGAGTCCCGCTAGTAGGGGACTTTACAATGAGCAGTTCTTC. This sequence encodes CAWSPASRGLYNEQFF.

The rearrangement links TRBV5-1 to TRBJ2-1, with a weak D call TRBD1 (5 bases). The V end was cut by 6 bases, the J end by 2 bases, with 12 bases between. The CDR3 is 14 amino acids. Germline-derived CDR1 and CDR2 are SGHRS and YFSETQ. CDR3 protein: CASTRQGTYNEQFF. The DNA for the CDR3 is TGCGCCAGCACCAGGCAGGGAACCTACAATGAGCAGTTCTTC. The variable domain in full, with the rest retrieved from reference TRBV5-1 and TRBJ2-1, is KAGVTQTPRYLIKTRGQQVTLSCSPISGHRSVSWYQQTPGQGLQFLFEYFSETQRNKGNFPGRFSGRQFSNSRSEMNVSTLELGDSALYLCASTRQGTYNEQFFGPGTRLTVL.

The chain carries TRBV5-1 and TRBJ1-2, with no clear D. The CDR3 covers 14 residues. The V end lost 0 bases, the J end lost 4 bases, and 10 bases lay between the germline ends. Germline CDR1 and CDR2: SGHRS and YFSETQ. CDR3 sequence (DNA): TGCGCCAGCAGCTTGGTAGGGATCACCTATGGCTACACCTTC. Residues: CASSLVGITYGYTF.

Regarding this clonotype: One end of the junction fails to match germline, which may point to a read error. This chain connects TRBV7-7 to TRBJ1-2; the match to TRBD1 covers 8 bases. Germline V gene sequence: CDR1 SSHAT, CDR2 FNYEAQ (reference sequence). The CDR3 length is 13 residues. Here the CDR3 reads CASSSQIGQGMTF. The CDR3 nucleotides read TGTGCTAGCAGCTCCCAGATAGGACAGGGAATGACCTTC.

In its sample, this clonotype was seen a few times. The chain combines TRBV20-1 with TRBJ1-2, with 7 bases fitting TRBD1. Germline V gives CDR1 DFQATT, CDR2 SNEGSKA (reference sequence). V shed 4 bases, J shed 8 bases, and the junction held 13 bases outside the gene matches. The CDR3 has 14 amino acids. CDR3 loop: CSAKAQTGREGYTF. The CDR3 nucleotides read TGCAGTGCTAAAGCCCAGACAGGGAGAGAGGGCTACACCTTC.

The chain combines TRBV5-6 with TRBJ1-1; D not certain. CDR3 size: 14 residues. Per germline, CDR1 SGHDT and CDR2 YYEEEE. V was pared by 4 bases and J by 3 bases, with 13 bases between. The CDR3 region is CASSRLWVDTEAFF. The CDR3 region has the DNA TGTGCCAGCAGCCGGTTGTGGGTCGACACTGAAGCTTTCTTT.

At least ten counts were recorded for this clonotype. The chain links TRBV29-1 to TRBJ1-1, with D tentatively TRBD1 (5 bases). Between the trimmed V and J ends, which lost 6 bases and 11 bases, there was a span of 22 bases. This CDR3 is built from 13 residues. Germline assignment: CDR1 SQVTM and CDR2 ANQGSEA. CDR3 residues: CSVVGALGERAFF. The CDR3 DNA reads as TGCAGCGTCGTTGGCGCGTTAGGGGAGAGGGCTTTCTTT. The whole variable domain, filled in from reference TRBV29-1 and TRBJ1-1, reads SAVISQKPSRDICQRGTSLTIQCQVDSQVTMMFWYRQQPGQSLTLIATANQGSEATYESGFVIDKFPISRPNLTFSTLTVSNMSPEDSSIYLCSVVGALGERAFFGQGTRLTVV.

The table lists this clonotype with a few counts. CDR3 sequence reads: CASSYLGERTGELFF. The CDR3 DNA follows: TGTGCCAGCAGCTACTTGGGAGAGAGGACCGGGGAGCTGTTTTTT. This rearrangement joins TRBV7-2 to TRBJ2-2; tentatively, D is TRBD2 (5 bases). This CDR3 is 15 amino acids long. Germline V gene lookup returns CDR1 SGHTA and CDR2 FQGNSA. V was pared by 4 bases and J by 5 bases, with 14 bases between.

This clonotype appeared a few times. J is TRBJ2-1 and V is TRBV24-1, with 11 bases matching TRBD2. CDR1 is KGHDR, CDR2 SFDVKD, per germline. The CDR3 covers 16 residues. V lost 4 bases, J lost 6 bases, and 7 bases stayed unmatched. The CDR3 spells CATSDPTSGGRNEQFF. CDR3 DNA sequence: TGTGCCACCAGTGACCCAACTAGCGGGGGCCGCAATGAGCAGTTCTTC.